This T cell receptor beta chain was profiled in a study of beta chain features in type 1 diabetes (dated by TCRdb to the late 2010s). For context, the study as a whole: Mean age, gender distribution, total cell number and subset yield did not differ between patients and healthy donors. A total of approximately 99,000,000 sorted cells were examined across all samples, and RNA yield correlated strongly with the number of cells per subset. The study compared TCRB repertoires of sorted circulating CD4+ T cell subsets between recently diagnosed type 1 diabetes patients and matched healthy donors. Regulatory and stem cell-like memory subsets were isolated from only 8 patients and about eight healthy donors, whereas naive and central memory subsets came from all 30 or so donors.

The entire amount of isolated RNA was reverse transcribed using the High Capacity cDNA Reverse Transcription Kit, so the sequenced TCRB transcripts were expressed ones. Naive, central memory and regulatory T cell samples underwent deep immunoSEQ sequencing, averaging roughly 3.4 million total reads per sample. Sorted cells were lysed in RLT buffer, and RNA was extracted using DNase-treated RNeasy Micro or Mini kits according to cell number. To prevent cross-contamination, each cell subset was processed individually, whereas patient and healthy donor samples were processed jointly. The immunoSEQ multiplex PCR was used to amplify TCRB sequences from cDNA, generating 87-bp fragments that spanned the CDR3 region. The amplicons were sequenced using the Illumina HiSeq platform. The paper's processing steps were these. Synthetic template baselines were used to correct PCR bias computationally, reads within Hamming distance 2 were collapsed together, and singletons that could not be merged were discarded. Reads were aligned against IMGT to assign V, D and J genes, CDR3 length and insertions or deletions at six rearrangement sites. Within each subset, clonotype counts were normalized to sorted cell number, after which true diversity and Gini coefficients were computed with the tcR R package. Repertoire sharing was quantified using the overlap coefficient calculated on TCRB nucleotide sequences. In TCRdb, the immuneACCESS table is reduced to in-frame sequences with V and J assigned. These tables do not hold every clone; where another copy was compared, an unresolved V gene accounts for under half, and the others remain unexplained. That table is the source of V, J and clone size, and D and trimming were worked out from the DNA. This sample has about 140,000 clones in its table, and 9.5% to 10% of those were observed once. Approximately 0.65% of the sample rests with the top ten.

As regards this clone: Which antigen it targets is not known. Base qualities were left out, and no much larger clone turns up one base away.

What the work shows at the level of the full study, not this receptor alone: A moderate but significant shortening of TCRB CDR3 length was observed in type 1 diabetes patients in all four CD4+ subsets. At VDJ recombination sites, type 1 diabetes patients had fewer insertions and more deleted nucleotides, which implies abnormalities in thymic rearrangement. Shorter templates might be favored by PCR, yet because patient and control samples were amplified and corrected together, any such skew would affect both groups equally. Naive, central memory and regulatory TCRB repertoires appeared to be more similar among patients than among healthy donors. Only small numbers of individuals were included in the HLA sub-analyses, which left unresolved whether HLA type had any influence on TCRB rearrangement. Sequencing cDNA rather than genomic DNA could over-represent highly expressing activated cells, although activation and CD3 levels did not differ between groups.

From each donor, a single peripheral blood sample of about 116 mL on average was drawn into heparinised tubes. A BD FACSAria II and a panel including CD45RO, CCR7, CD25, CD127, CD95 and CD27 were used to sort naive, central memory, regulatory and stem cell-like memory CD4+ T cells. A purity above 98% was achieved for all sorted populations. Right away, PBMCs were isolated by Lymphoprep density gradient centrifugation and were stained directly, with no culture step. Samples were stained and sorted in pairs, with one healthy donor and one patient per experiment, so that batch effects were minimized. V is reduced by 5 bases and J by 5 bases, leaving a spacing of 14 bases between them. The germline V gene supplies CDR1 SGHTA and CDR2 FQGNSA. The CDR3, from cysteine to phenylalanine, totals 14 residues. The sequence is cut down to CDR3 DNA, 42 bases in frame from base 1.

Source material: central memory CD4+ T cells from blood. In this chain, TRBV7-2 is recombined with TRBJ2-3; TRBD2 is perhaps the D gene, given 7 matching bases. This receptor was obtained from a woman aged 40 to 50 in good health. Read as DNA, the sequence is TGTGCCAGCAGCCAAACGCGGGGGCAAGATACGCAGTATTTT. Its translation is CASSQTRGQDTQYF.